The 2 T cell receptor beta chains reported below all come from one sample, sequenced in a study of blood T cell repertoires in COVID-19. TCRdb keeps only in-frame clones here, not all; method: immunoSEQ multiplex PCR. The data contain about 180,000 clones, around 80% of them singletons. Specimen: peripheral blood. All receptors derive from a woman over 75 with COVID-19, enrolled during active disease.

The V gene is TRBV7-8, the J gene TRBJ2-5; 10 nucleotides match TRBD2. The V and J ends lost 6 bases and 6 bases, in that order; junction bases with no gene match: 19. The CDR3 sequence is 18 residues long. Per germline, CDR1 SGHVS and CDR2 FQNEAQ. The CDR3 sequence is CASSLRLAGVRWEKTQYF. In nucleotides, the CDR3 is TGTGCCAGCAGTTTGAGGCTAGCGGGAGTTAGATGGGAAAAGACCCAGTACTTC.

The gene calls are TRBV2 and TRBJ1-1; 8 bases align to TRBD1. V was pared by 6 bases and J by 10 bases, with 13 bases of the junction left unmatched. The CDR3 has 14 residues. Germline assignment: CDR1 SNHLY and CDR2 FYNNEI. The CDR3 region is CASRSDRGPIGAFF. The CDR3 nucleotides are TGTGCCAGCAGATCCGACAGGGGCCCCATTGGAGCTTTCTTT.